This T cell receptor beta chain was sequenced in a study of blood T cell repertoires in COVID-19. Participants were aged roughly 18 to 90 years from about two dozen US areas. Each participant's cohort was designated according to participant-reported clinical history. For recovered donors of Cohort 3, there were two negative PCRs, clearance, or symptom resolution. CDR1 and CDR2 from the germline V gene are LNHDA and SQIVND (reference sequence). This CDR3 is built from 17 residues. V lost 8 bases and J lost 2, with 22 bases in between. Clones were read by immunoSEQ multiplex PCR, and TCRdb kept only the in-frame ones, dropping some. This table holds fewer than 400,000 clones, about 92% found once.

Sequenced input: PBMCs or T cells enriched from blood (not recorded which). The chain has TRBV19 and TRBJ1-5; D gene unclear. This clonotype was obtained from a woman in her thirties who had recovered from COVID-19. The DNA of the CDR3 is TGTGCCAGTTCCGGCCTTGTGCGGGCAGTTGGCAATCAGCCCCAGCATTTT. This translates into CASSGLVRAVGNQPQHF. The full variable domain, in which reference TRBV19 and TRBJ1-5 provide the parts outside the CDR3, is DGGITQSPKYLFRKEGQNVTLSCEQNLNHDAMYWYRQDPGQGLRLIYYSQIVNDFQKGDIAEGYSVSREKKESFPLTVTSAQKNPTAFYLCASSGLVRAVGNQPQHFGDGTRLSIL.